This T cell receptor beta chain was obtained from a study of tumor-infiltrating lymphocytes in primary liver carcinoma. At the level of the study: The patients included men and women who were aged 30 to 69 years.

With a constant-region primer, TCR beta cDNA was made from approximately 520 ng of total RNA. Slightly modified ARM-PCR with three nested multiplex PCR rounds yielded TCR beta libraries. TCRdb used MiXCR to reprocess the multiplex PCR reads, holding one entry per CDR3 protein. The data show approximately 190,000 distinct CDR3 sequences, about 85% seen once. Joint extraction of RNA and DNA used about 17-32 mg of bulk tissue that was unsorted. Surgical resection served as treatment for the primary liver carcinoma of these patients. The table lists this clonotype with a few counts. An end of the junction differs from the germline gene, which may be a read error. Specimen: tumor tissue from primary liver carcinoma. The TCR was taken from a man aged 40-50 years with primary liver carcinoma and hepatitis B virus infection.

The CDR3 protein is CASRSGRGIGYGYAF. CDR3 bases: TGTGCCAGCAGATCCGGACGGGGGATTGGCTATGGCTACGCCTTC. The chain is built from TRBV12-3 or TRBV12-4 and TRBJ1-2; D is possibly TRBD1 (5 bases). The CDR3 extends over 15 amino acids.